This note documents a single T cell receptor beta chain sequence. Its antigen remains undetermined. Per-nucleotide qualities are absent, and no much larger clonotype sits a single base away. The CDR3 goes from the cysteine to the phenylalanine over 16 residues. Only the CDR3 region is kept as DNA, spanning 48 bases read in frame from base 1. The germline V gene sets CDR1 to LGHNA and CDR2 to YNFKEQ. The V end gives up 0 bases and the J end 4 bases, leaving 2 bases in the junction not matched to a gene. This entry is derived from a study of radiation and T cells in renal cell carcinoma (dated by TCRdb to the early 2020s). In the study overall: Samples were obtained from a clinical trial, in which 15 Gy stereotactic body radiation therapy was delivered to primary renal cell carcinomas and nephrectomy was performed 4 weeks later. A total of 50 to 55 samples underwent TCR beta sequencing, made up of 25 or so tumors and about 27 peripheral blood samples. In the 40 to 55 samples combined, some 4 million unique CDR3 nucleotide sequences were found, encoding some 2,500,000 unique CDR3 amino acid sequences.

Explained via the paper, the time point label denotes: blood 2 weeks post-SBRT. In light of the paper, this sample's treatment or condition label describes: 15 Gy SBRT to primary tumor, nephrectomy 4 weeks later. To follow tumor-enriched clonotypes, peripheral blood was collected serially from radiation-treated patients at baseline and again at 2 weeks and 4 weeks after SBRT. Every patient had renal cell carcinoma of clear cell pathology. The QIAamp DNA Blood Mini Kit (Qiagen) was used to prepare genomic DNA for TCR sequencing. The analyses included just those samples that passed every quality control check. TCR beta libraries were generated from genomic DNA with the immunoSEQ kit, following the manufacturer's recommendations. Library preparation used a first multiplex PCR with proprietary primers, then a second PCR adding unique barcodes, with bead cleanups after each round. Each sample batch included a kit-provided positive control reaction and a negative control reaction. The final libraries were assessed on an Agilent 4200 TapeStation D1000 ScreenTape, pooled by volume, and quantified by qPCR. Sequencing was performed on an Illumina NextSeq500 with a MidOutput 150-cycle cartridge, and 156 Read1 and 15 Index1 cycles were run with kit custom primers. The pooled library was loaded at around 1.1 pM with roughly 19% PhiX control spiked in. Processing in the source paper ran as follows. Vendor-processed data were analyzed in R, with a clonotype defined as all T cells sharing the same CDR3 nucleotide sequence. In the clone abundance analyses, frequencies in each sample were normalized to that sample's 10,000 most abundant clones. Public T cell clones, which averaged fewer than five per sample, were removed prior to analysis. Tumor-enriched and baseline blood-enriched clonotypes were defined by at least a 32-fold difference in abundance between compartments. Clonotypes expanded or contracted between blood time points were identified with a beta-binomial differential abundance model. Similarity between tumor and blood repertoires was quantified using the Baroni-Urbani and Buser coefficient, and groups were compared with two-tailed Wilcoxon tests in R. What TCRdb holds here is the immuneACCESS table cut down to in-frame rearrangements. Part of the clones is not present; checked against another copy, under half of the missing clones reflect an unresolved V gene, and the others are unexplained. V, J and clone size are those of that table, while D and trimming were read from the DNA. The sample table lists about 130,000 clones, around 89% of them with a count of one. The leading ten clones occupy nearly 6% of the sample.

General conclusions and limits of the study: No pretreatment tumor biopsies were available, so the baseline intratumoral presence of clonotypes could not be determined. Dynamics of the blood repertoire were not tracked past 4 weeks after treatment. Top tumor clonotypes rose in blood from baseline to 2 weeks post-radiation, then contracted by 4 weeks, suggesting transient expansion of tumor-resident clones. With a single-armed trial design, the study had no way to address how radiation dose or scheduling affects the TCR repertoire.

This receptor was taken from a woman in her seventies with renal cell carcinoma. Sequenced material: blood, taken from a patient whose treatment included radiotherapy and nephrectomy. The chain is made from TRBV4-2 and TRBJ1-5, with TRBD1 matching 11 junction bases. The bases read TGTGCCAGCAGCCAAGAGGACAGGGGGCCGAATCAGCCCCAGCATTTT. Its translation reads: CASSQEDRGPNQPQHF.